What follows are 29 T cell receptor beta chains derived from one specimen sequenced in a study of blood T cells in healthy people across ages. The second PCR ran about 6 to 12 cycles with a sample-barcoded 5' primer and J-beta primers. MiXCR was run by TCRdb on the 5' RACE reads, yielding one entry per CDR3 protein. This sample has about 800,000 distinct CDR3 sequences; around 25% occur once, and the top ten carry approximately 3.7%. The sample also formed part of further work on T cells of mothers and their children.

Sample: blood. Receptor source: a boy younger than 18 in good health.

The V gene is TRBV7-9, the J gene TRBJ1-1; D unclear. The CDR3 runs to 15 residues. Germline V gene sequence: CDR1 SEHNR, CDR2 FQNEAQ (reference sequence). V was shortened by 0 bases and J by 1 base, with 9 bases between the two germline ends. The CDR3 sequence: CASSLAAGRNTEAFF. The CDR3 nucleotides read TGTGCCAGCAGCTTAGCGGCGGGGAGGAACACTGAAGCTTTCTTT. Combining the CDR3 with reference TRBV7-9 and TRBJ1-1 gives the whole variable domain DTGVSQNPRHKITKRGQNVTFRCDPISEHNRLYWYRQTLGQGPEFLTYFQNEAQLEKSRLLSDRFSAERPKGSFSTLEIQRTEQGDSAMYLCASSLAAGRNTEAFFGQGTRLTVV.

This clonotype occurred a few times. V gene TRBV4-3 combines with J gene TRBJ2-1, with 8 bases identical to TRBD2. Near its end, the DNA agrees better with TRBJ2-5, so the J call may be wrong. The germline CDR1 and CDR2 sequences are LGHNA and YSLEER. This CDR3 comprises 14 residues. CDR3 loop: CASSQGTSSETQYF. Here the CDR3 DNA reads TGCGCCAGCAGCCAAGGGACTAGCTCCGAGACCCAGTACTTC.

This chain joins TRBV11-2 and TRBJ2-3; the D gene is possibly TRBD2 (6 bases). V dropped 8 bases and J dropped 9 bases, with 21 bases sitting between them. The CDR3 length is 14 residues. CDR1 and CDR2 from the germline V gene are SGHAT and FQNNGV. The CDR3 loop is CASGREQGGDTQYF. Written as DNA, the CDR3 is TGTGCCAGCGGGCGAGAGCAGGGAGGAGACACGCAGTATTTT.

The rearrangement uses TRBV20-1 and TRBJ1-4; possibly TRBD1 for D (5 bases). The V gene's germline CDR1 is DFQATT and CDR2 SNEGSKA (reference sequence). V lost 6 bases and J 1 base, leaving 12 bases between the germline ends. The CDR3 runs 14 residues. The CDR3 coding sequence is TGCAGTGCCCCGACGGGGGTAACTAATGAAAAACTGTTTTTT. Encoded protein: CSAPTGVTNEKLFF.

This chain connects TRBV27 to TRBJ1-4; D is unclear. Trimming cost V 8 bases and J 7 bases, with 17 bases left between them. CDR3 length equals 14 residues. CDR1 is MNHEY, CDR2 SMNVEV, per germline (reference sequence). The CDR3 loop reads CASGGPALSEKLFF. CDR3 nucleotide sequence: TGTGCCAGCGGAGGACCCGCCCTGAGTGAAAAACTGTTTTTT. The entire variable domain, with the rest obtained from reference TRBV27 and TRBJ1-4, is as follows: EAQVTQNPRYLITVTGKKLTVTCSQNMNHEYMSWYRQDPGLGLRQIYYSMNVEVTDKGDVPEGYKVSRKEKRNFPLILESPSPNQTSLYFCASGGPALSEKLFFGSGTQLSVL.

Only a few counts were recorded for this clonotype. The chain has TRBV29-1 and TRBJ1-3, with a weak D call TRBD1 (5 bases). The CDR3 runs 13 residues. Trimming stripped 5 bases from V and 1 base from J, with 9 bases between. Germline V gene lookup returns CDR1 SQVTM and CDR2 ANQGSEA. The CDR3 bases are TGCAGCGTTAATGGGGGATCTGGAAACACCATATATTTT. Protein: CSVNGGSGNTIYF.

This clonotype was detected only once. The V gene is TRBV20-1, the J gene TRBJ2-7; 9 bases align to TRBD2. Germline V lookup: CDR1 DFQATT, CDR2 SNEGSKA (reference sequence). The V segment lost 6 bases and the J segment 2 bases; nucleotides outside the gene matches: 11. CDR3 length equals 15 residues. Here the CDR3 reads CSAEKRLAVTYEQYF. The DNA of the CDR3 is TGCAGTGCGGAGAAGAGACTAGCGGTTACCTACGAGCAGTACTTC.

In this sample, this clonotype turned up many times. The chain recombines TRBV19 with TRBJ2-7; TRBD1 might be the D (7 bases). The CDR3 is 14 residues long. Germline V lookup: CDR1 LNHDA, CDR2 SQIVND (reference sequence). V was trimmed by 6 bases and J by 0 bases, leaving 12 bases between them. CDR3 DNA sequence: TGTGCCAGTAGCCCCCAGGGGGGCTCCTACGAGCAGTACTTC. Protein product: CASSPQGGSYEQYF.

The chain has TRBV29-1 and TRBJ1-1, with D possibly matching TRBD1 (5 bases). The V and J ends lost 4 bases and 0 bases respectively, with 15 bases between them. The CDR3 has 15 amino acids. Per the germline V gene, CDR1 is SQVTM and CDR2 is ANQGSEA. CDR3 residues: CSVVGGGVLNTEAFF. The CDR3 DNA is TGCAGCGTTGTCGGGGGGGGAGTTCTGAACACTGAAGCTTTCTTT. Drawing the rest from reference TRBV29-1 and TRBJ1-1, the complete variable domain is SAVISQKPSRDICQRGTSLTIQCQVDSQVTMMFWYRQQPGQSLTLIATANQGSEATYESGFVIDKFPISRPNLTFSTLTVSNMSPEDSSIYLCSVVGGGVLNTEAFFGQGTRLTVV.

CDR3 sequence reads: CASSWDTLGETQYF. The CDR3 nucleotides read TGCGCCAGCAGCTGGGACACTTTGGGGGAGACCCAGTACTTC. V usage is TRBV5-1 and J usage is TRBJ2-5; possibly TRBD1 for D (6 bases). With 3 bases removed from V and 5 bases from J, the gap between germline ends came to 14 bases. CDR3 length: 14 amino acids. Germline V gene data show CDR1 as SGHRS and CDR2 as YFSETQ. The full variable domain, its missing parts supplied by reference TRBV5-1 and TRBJ2-5, is KAGVTQTPRYLIKTRGQQVTLSCSPISGHRSVSWYQQTPGQGLQFLFEYFSETQRNKGNFPGRFSGRQFSNSRSEMNVSTLELGDSALYLCASSWDTLGETQYFGPGTRLLVL.

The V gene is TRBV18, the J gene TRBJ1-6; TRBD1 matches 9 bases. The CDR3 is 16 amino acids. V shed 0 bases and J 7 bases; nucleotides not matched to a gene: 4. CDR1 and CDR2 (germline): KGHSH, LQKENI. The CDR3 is CASSPPGTGTNSPLHF. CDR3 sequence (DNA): TGTGCCAGCTCACCACCGGGGACAGGGACCAATTCACCCCTCCACTTT.

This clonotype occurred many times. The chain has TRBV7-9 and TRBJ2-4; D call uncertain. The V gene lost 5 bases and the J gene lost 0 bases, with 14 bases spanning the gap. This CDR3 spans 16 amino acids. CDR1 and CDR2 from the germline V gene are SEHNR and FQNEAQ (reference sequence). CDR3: CASSPIDNLAKNIQYF. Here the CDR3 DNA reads TGTGCCAGCAGCCCCATAGACAATCTAGCCAAAAACATTCAGTACTTC.

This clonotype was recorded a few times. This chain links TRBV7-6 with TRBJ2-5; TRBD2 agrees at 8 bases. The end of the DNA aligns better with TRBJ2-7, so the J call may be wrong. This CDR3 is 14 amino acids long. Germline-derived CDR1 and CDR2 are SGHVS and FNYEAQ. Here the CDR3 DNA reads TGTGCCAGCAGCTTAGAGGCGGGAGGAGGCGAGCAGTACTTC. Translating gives CASSLEAGGGEQYF.

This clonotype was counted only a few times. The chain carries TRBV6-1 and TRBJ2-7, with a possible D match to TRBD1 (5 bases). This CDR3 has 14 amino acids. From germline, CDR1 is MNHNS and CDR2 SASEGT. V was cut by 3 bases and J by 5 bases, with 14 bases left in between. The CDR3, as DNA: TGTGCCAGCAGTGAGACCGGCAGGGCCCACGAGCAGTACTTC. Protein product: CASSETGRAHEQYF.

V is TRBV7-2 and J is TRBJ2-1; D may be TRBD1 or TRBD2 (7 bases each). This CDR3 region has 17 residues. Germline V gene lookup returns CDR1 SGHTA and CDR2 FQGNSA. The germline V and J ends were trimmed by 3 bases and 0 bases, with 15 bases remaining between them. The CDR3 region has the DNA TGTGCCAGCAGCTTGGGAGGGGGCTCAAACTCCTACAATGAGCAGTTCTTC. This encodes CASSLGGGSNSYNEQFF.

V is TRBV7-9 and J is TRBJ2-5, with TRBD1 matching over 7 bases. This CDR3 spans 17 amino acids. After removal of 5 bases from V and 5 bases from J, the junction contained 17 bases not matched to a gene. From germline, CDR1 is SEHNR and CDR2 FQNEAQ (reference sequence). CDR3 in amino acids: CASSPHAGTEDRETQYF. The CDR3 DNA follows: TGTGCCAGCAGCCCCCACGCCGGGACCGAGGACAGGGAGACCCAGTACTTC.

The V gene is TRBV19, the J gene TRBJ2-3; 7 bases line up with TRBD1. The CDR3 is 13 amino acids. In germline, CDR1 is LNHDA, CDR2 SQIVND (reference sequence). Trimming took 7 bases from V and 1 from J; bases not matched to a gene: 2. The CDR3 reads CASTGTGTDTQYF. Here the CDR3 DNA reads TGTGCCAGTACAGGGACAGGCACAGATACGCAGTATTTT. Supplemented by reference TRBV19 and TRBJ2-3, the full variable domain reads DGGITQSPKYLFRKEGQNVTLSCEQNLNHDAMYWYRQDPGQGLRLIYYSQIVNDFQKGDIAEGYSVSREKKESFPLTVTSAQKNPTAFYLCASTGTGTDTQYFGPGTRLTVL.

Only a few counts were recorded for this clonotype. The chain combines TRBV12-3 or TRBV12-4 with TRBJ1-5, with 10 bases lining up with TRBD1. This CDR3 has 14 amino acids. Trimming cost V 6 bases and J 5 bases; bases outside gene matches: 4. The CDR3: CASSRGTGDQPQHF. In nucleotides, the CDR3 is TGTGCCAGCAGCCGTGGGACAGGGGATCAGCCCCAGCATTTT.

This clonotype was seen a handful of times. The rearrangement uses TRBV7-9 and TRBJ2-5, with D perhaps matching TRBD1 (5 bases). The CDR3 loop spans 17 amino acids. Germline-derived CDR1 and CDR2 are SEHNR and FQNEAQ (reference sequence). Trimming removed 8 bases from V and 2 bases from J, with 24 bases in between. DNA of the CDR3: TGTGCCAGCTTACATACTGGGGCAGGGAAACGTCAAGAGACCCAGTACTTC. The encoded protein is CASLHTGAGKRQETQYF.

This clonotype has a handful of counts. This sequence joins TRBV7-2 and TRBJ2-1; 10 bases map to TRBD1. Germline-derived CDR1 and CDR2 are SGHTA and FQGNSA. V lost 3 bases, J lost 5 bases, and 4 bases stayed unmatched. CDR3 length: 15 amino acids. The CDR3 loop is CASSFIGTGDNEQFF. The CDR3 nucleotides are TGTGCCAGCAGCTTTATCGGGACAGGGGACAATGAGCAGTTCTTC.

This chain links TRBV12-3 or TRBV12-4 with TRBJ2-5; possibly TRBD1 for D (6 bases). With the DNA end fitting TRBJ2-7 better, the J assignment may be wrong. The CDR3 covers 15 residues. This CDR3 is CASSLAAGASYEQYF. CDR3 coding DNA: TGTGCCAGCAGTTTAGCGGCAGGGGCCTCCTACGAGCAGTACTTC.

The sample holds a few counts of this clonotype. The CDR3 sequence: CSARDGGLGQKLFF. The CDR3 DNA reads TGCAGTGCTAGAGATGGGGGGTTGGGCCAAAAACTGTTTTTT. The rearrangement uses TRBV20-1 and TRBJ1-4; a weak D match, TRBD1 (5 bases). The germline gives CDR1 DFQATT, CDR2 SNEGSKA (reference sequence). Trimming took off 0 bases at V and 9 bases at J, with 14 bases between the two ends. The CDR3 consists of 14 residues.

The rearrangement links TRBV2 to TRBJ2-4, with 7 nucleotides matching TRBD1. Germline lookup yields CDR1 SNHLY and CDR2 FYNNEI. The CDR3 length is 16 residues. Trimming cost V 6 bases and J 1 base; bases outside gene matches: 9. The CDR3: CASRETGDAAKNIQYF. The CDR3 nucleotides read TGTGCCAGCAGAGAAACAGGGGATGCGGCCAAAAACATTCAGTACTTC.

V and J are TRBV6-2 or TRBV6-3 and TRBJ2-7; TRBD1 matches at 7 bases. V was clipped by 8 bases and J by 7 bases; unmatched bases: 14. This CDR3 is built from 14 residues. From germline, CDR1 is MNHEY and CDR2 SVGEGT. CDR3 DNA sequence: TGTGCCAGCGGTAGAGGGACAGCCCGAGGGGAGCAGTACTTC. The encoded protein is CASGRGTARGEQYF.

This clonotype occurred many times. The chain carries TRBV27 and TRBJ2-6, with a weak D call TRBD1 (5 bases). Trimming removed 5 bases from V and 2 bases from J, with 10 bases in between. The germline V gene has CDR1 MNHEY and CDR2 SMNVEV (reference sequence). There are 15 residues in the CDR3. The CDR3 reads CASSLQGPGANVLTF. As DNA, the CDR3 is TGTGCCAGCAGTCTTCAGGGCCCTGGGGCCAACGTCCTGACTTTC. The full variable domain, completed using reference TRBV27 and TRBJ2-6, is EAQVTQNPRYLITVTGKKLTVTCSQNMNHEYMSWYRQDPGLGLRQIYYSMNVEVTDKGDVPEGYKVSRKEKRNFPLILESPSPNQTSLYFCASSLQGPGANVLTFGAGSRLTVL.

The CDR3 sequence: CASSRDTHTGELFF. The CDR3 DNA sequence: TGTGCCAGCAGCAGGGACACCCACACCGGGGAGCTGTTTTTT. This chain joins TRBV6-5 and TRBJ2-2; a weak D match, TRBD1 (6 bases). CDR1 and CDR2 from the germline V gene are MNHEY and SVGAGI. The CDR3 extends over 14 amino acids. Trimming shortened V by 6 bases and J by 3 bases, and 11 bases separated the two germline ends.

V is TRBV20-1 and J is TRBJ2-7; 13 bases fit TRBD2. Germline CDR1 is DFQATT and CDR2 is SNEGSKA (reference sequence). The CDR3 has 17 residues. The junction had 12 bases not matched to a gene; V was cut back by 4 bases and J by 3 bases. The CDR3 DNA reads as TGCAGTGCTACCTCGTCCGGGACTAGCGGGAACCTCTACGAGCAGTACTTC. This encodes CSATSSGTSGNLYEQYF.

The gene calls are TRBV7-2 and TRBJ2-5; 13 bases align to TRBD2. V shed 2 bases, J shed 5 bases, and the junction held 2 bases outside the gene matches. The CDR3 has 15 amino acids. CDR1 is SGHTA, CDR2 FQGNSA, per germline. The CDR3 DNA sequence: TGTGCCAGCAGCTTAACTAGCGGGGGGGCCGAGACCCAGTACTTC. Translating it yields CASSLTSGGAETQYF.

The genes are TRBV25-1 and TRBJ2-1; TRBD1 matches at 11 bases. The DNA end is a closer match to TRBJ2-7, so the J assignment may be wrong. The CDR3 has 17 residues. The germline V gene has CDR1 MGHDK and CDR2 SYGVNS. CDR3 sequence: CASSDEEKGQGGPEQYF. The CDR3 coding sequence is TGTGCCAGCAGTGATGAAGAGAAGGGACAGGGGGGACCCGAGCAGTACTTC.